Below are 11 T cell receptor beta chains sequenced from a single sample in a study of blood T cell repertoires in COVID-19. Clones were read by immunoSEQ multiplex PCR, and TCRdb kept only the in-frame ones, dropping some. The sample records around 140,000 clones, around 83% being singletons. Sequenced input: peripheral blood. These TCRs come from a man in his 60s with active or convalescent COVID-19.

The table lists this clone with a few counts. The rearrangement uses TRBV7-2 and TRBJ2-1; D possibly corresponds to TRBD2 (7 bases). This CDR3 spans 15 amino acids. Looked up from germline, CDR1 is SGHTA and CDR2 is FQGNSA. Trimming cost V 5 bases and J 4 bases, with 15 bases left between them. The CDR3 is CASSRGASGYNEQFF. The CDR3 DNA reads TGTGCCAGCAGCCGGGGGGCTAGCGGATACAATGAGCAGTTCTTC.

The CDR3 loop reads CATWPGQLNSPLHF. As DNA, the CDR3 is TGTGCCACATGGCCGGGACAACTTAATTCACCCCTCCACTTT. The gene calls are TRBV10-3 and TRBJ1-6; D perhaps matches TRBD1 (6 bases). There are 14 residues in the CDR3. Looked up from germline, CDR1 is ENHRY and CDR2 is SYGVKD. Between the trimmed V and J ends, which lost 10 bases and 6 bases, there was a span of 16 bases.

The J gene is TRBJ2-5, the V gene TRBV5-1, with 10 positions matching TRBD2. V shed 3 bases and J 5 bases; nucleotides not matched to a gene: 10. This CDR3 comprises 16 residues. The germline CDR1 and CDR2 sequences are SGHRS and YFSETQ. CDR3 nucleotides: TGCGCCAGCAGCTGGGGTCCTAGCGGGGGCCGGGAGACCCAGTACTTC. Protein: CASSWGPSGGRETQYF.

This chain connects TRBV3-1 (or the pseudogene TRBV3-2) to TRBJ1-6; perhaps TRBD1 as D (5 bases). CDR3 length equals 15 residues. Trimming took off 10 bases at V and 5 bases at J, with 18 bases between the two ends. CDR1 LGHDT and CDR2 YNNKEL come from the germline V gene (reference sequence). CDR3 coding DNA: TGTGCCACACGTCGCGGGGCACACAATAATTCACCCCTCCACTTT. It is translated as CATRRGAHNNSPLHF.

V and J are TRBV19 and TRBJ1-2; TRBD1 is a possible D gene (6 bases). Germline V gives CDR1 LNHDA, CDR2 SQIVND (reference sequence). V was clipped by 5 bases and J by 0 bases, with 13 bases between them. This CDR3 has 15 amino acids. In nucleotides, the CDR3 is TGTGCCAGTAGTTGGACAGCACCCTCTAACTATGGCTACACCTTC. Its translation is CASSWTAPSNYGYTF.

The rearrangement joins TRBV30 to TRBJ2-7; 11 positions agree with TRBD1. Per germline, CDR1 GTSNPN and CDR2 SVGIG (reference sequence). J was trimmed by 4 bases and V by 7 bases; bases with no gene match: 3. The CDR3 contains 12 residues. The CDR3: CALGTGGYEQYF. CDR3 in DNA: TGTGCCTTGGGGACAGGGGGATACGAGCAGTACTTC.

The rearrangement links TRBV7-8 to TRBJ1-5; 11 bases match TRBD1. Germline CDR1 and CDR2: SGHVS and FQNEAQ. V dropped 5 bases and J dropped 3; count of bases not matched to a gene: 6. The CDR3 is 16 residues long. The chain's CDR3 is CASSPKGQGVNQPQHF. The CDR3 coding sequence is TGTGCCAGCAGCCCAAAGGGACAGGGGGTCAATCAGCCCCAGCATTTT.

The rearrangement links TRBV6-2 or TRBV6-3 to TRBJ2-1, with D maybe TRBD1 (6 bases). The ends were cut back, 6 bases at V and 7 bases at J, with 13 bases in the middle. CDR3 length: 13 residues. Germline loops: CDR1 MNHEY, CDR2 SVGEGT. As DNA, the CDR3 is TGTGCCAGCAGCCAGGGGTTTTATAATGAGCAGTTCTTC. Amino acids: CASSQGFYNEQFF.

J is TRBJ2-5 and V is TRBV18, with TRBD2 matching 14 bases. Germline V gene sequence: CDR1 KGHSH, CDR2 LQKENI. Trimming took 6 bases from V and 1 from J; bases not matched to a gene: 7. The CDR3 has 17 amino acids. In DNA, the CDR3 is TGTGCCAGCTCCGTCCTCGGACTAGCGGGGGGCCAAGAGACCCAGTACTTC. Its protein is CASSVLGLAGGQETQYF.

This clone was detected once. The V call is TRBV5-1, the J call TRBJ1-4, with 9 bases aligning to TRBD1. J was trimmed by 7 bases and V by 4 bases; bases with no gene match: 11. The CDR3 spans 16 residues. The germline V gene encodes CDR1 SGHRS and CDR2 YFSETQ. The CDR3 region is CASSVLSGTGIEKLFF. CDR3 nucleotides: TGCGCCAGCAGCGTTCTATCCGGGACAGGGATTGAAAAACTGTTTTTT.

J is TRBJ1-1 and V is TRBV6-5, with D uncertain. This CDR3 is 15 amino acids long. The V and J ends lost 4 bases and 3 bases respectively, with 15 bases between them. Germline loops: CDR1 MNHEY, CDR2 SVGAGI. CDR3 residues: CASSWRKSGDTEAFF. The CDR3 nucleotides are TGTGCCAGCAGTTGGAGAAAATCCGGTGACACTGAAGCTTTCTTT.